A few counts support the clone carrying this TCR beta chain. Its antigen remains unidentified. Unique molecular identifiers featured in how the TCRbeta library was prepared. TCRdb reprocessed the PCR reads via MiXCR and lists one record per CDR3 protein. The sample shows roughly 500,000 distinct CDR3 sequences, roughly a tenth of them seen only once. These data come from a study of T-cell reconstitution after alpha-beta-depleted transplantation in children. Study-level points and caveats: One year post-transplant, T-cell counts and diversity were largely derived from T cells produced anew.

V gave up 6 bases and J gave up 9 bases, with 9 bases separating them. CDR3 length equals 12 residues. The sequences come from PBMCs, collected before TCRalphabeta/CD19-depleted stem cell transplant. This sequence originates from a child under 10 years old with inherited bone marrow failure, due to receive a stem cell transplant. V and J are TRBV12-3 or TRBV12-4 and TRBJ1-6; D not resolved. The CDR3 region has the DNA TGTGCCAGCAGCTCACAGTTTTCACCCCTCCACTTT. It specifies CASSSQFSPLHF.